These 8 T cell receptor beta chains originate from one sample sequenced in a study of blood T cell repertoires in COVID-19. Here immunoSEQ multiplex PCR was the method, and the copy in TCRdb shows in-frame clones only, minus some. The sample lists roughly 110,000 clones; 84% were seen once. Input material: peripheral blood. Receptors originate from a human donor in a cohort sampled during active COVID-19.

This clone was seen a few times. The gene calls are TRBV30 and TRBJ1-1, with D possibly matching TRBD1 (6 bases). V was shortened by 1 base and J by 8 bases, with 14 bases between the two germline ends. CDR1 is GTSNPN and CDR2 is SVGIG in the germline V gene (reference sequence). This CDR3 has 13 residues. In DNA form, the CDR3 reads TGTGCCTGGAGTGCGGACAGTTCGATAGAAGCTTTCTTT. This sequence encodes CAWSADSSIEAFF.

This chain uses TRBV27 with TRBJ2-7; 8 bases agree with TRBD1. The trim removed 3 bases at V and 7 bases at J, leaving 5 bases unmatched. The V gene's germline CDR1 is MNHEY and CDR2 SMNVEV (reference sequence). This CDR3 comprises 13 residues. The CDR3 is CASSFGQGSEQYF. The CDR3 coding sequence is TGTGCCAGCAGTTTTGGACAGGGTAGTGAGCAGTACTTC.

This sequence joins TRBV30 and TRBJ1-2, with D unclear. V lost 4 bases to trimming and J lost 0 bases, with 12 bases between them. Per germline, CDR1 GTSNPN and CDR2 SVGIG (reference sequence). The CDR3 consists of 14 residues. CDR3 sequence (DNA): TGTGCCTGGACAGGCCCCATCGCTAACTATGGCTACACCTTC. This codes for CAWTGPIANYGYTF. The entire variable domain, with the rest obtained from reference TRBV30 and TRBJ1-2, is as follows: SQTIHQWPATLVQPVGSPLSLECTVEGTSNPNLYWYRQAAGRGLQLLFYSVGIGQISSEVPQNLSASRPQDRQFILSSKKLLLSDSGFYLCAWTGPIANYGYTFGSGTRLTVV.

The J gene is TRBJ2-5, the V gene TRBV9; 7 nucleotides match TRBD2. The V gene's germline CDR1 is SGDLS and CDR2 YYNGEE. The V gene end was trimmed by 3 bases and the J gene end by 4 bases; junction bases not matched to a gene: 9. The CDR3 extends over 15 amino acids. CDR3 DNA sequence: TGTGCCAGCAGCGAGGGACGGACGGGGGGAGAGACCCAGTACTTC. Residues: CASSEGRTGGETQYF.

V is TRBV7-2 and J is TRBJ2-5, with TRBD1 matching over 8 bases. With V trimmed by 1 base and J by 2 bases, 3 bases remained unmatched. The CDR3 spans 15 residues. CDR1 and CDR2 (germline): SGHTA, FQGNSA. The CDR3 DNA follows: TGTGCCAGCAGCTTAGGGACAGGGAATCAAGAGACCCAGTACTTC. Translation gives CASSLGTGNQETQYF.

This clone has more than one count but fewer than ten. This CDR3 is CASTLSTDYEQYF. CDR3 nucleotide sequence: TGTGCCAGCACCCTTAGTACAGACTACGAGCAGTACTTC. The rearrangement joins TRBV7-9 to TRBJ2-7; no reliable D call. The CDR3 spans 13 residues. V was pared by 7 bases and J by 3 bases, with 13 bases between. Looked up from germline, CDR1 is SEHNR and CDR2 is FQNEAQ (reference sequence).

J is TRBJ2-1 and V is TRBV7-9, with D perhaps TRBD2 (5 bases). Between the trimmed V and J ends, which lost 4 bases and 7 bases, there was a span of 14 bases. Germline-derived CDR1 and CDR2 are SEHNR and FQNEAQ (reference sequence). The CDR3 has 14 amino acids. In DNA form, the CDR3 reads TGTGCCAGCAGCTCGGACTCCCCCATTAATGAGCAGTTCTTC. This codes for CASSSDSPINEQFF.

In DNA form, the CDR3 reads TGTGCCAGCAGCCCACGGAGGGCCGACAATGAGCAGTTCTTC. This encodes CASSPRRADNEQFF. This rearrangement joins TRBV5-4 to TRBJ2-1; perhaps TRBD2 as D (6 bases). The V gene lost 4 bases and the J gene lost 5 bases, with 13 bases spanning the gap. This CDR3 spans 14 amino acids. The germline CDR1 and CDR2 sequences are SGHNT and YYREEE (reference sequence).